These 30 T cell receptor beta chains share one sample of origin, sequenced in a study of blood T cell repertoires in COVID-19. The method was immunoSEQ multiplex PCR; TCRdb's version includes in-frame clones alone and lacks a portion of them. This sample has about 240,000 clones, with roughly four fifths found just once. The sequenced sample consisted of peripheral blood. These receptors came from a woman in her 70s with acute or convalescent COVID-19.

This rearrangement joins TRBV6-2 or TRBV6-3 to TRBJ1-2; D is unclear. V was shortened by 4 bases and J by 2 bases, with 5 bases between the two germline ends. This CDR3 contains 12 residues. CDR1 is MNHEY, CDR2 SVGEGT, per germline. CDR3 protein: CASSSENYGYTF. The CDR3 DNA reads as TGTGCCAGCAGTTCTGAGAACTATGGCTACACCTTC.

V and J are TRBV19 and TRBJ1-5; 8 bases are a match to TRBD1. The trim removed 7 bases at V and 6 bases at J, leaving 14 bases unmatched. Germline V gene data show CDR1 as LNHDA and CDR2 as SQIVND (reference sequence). The CDR3 runs 16 residues. CDR3 in DNA: TGTGCCAGTATCTCGAGAGGGCAGGGGGCTAGTCAGCCCCAGCATTTT. Translating gives CASISRGQGASQPQHF.

The rearrangement uses TRBV5-4 and TRBJ2-2; 9 nucleotides align to TRBD1. Germline CDR1 SGHNT, CDR2 YYREEE (reference sequence). The V gene end was trimmed by 4 bases and the J gene end by 5 bases; junction bases not matched to a gene: 6. The CDR3 spans 15 residues. CDR3 DNA: TGTGCCAGCAGCGCCCGGGACAGGGTAACCGGGGAGCTGTTTTTT. Its translation: CASSARDRVTGELFF.

The chain couples TRBV4-1 to TRBJ1-2; a possible D gene is TRBD1 (6 bases). With 4 bases removed from V and 4 bases from J, the gap between germline ends came to 16 bases. In germline, CDR1 is MGHRA, CDR2 YSYEKL. There are 15 residues in the CDR3. CDR3 in DNA: TGCGCCAGCAGCCCAGAGCAGGGGACGGGCTATGGCTACACCTTC. Translating it yields CASSPEQGTGYGYTF.

V gene TRBV19 combines with J gene TRBJ2-6, with D possibly being TRBD2 (5 bases). Between the trimmed V and J ends, which lost 5 bases and 4 bases, there was a span of 15 bases. Germline V gives CDR1 LNHDA, CDR2 SQIVND (reference sequence). This CDR3 has 16 amino acids. In DNA form, the CDR3 reads TGTGCCAGTAGTCGGCGGTCGGGGAGCGGGGCCAACGTCCTGACTTTC. It codes for CASSRRSGSGANVLTF.

The rearrangement links TRBV30 to TRBJ2-1, with 7 bases fitting TRBD1. CDR3 length: 13 amino acids. The ends lost 8 bases at V and 13 bases at J; junction bases unmatched: 17. The germline V gene has CDR1 GTSNPN and CDR2 SVGIG (reference sequence). The CDR3 DNA reads as TGTGCCCAAACCGGGACAGACACGTCGGTCCAGTTCTTC. This translates into CAQTGTDTSVQFF.

In its sample, this clone was seen many times. The chain carries TRBV5-1 and TRBJ2-5; 7 bases align to TRBD1. Germline V gene lookup returns CDR1 SGHRS and CDR2 YFSETQ. CDR3 length equals 15 residues. V gave up 4 bases and J gave up 0 bases; unmatched junction bases: 6. Here the CDR3 reads CASSRQGNDQETQYF. For the CDR3, the DNA is TGCGCCAGCAGCCGACAGGGAAATGACCAAGAGACCCAGTACTTC. Combining the CDR3 with reference TRBV5-1 and TRBJ2-5 gives the whole variable domain KAGVTQTPRYLIKTRGQQVTLSCSPISGHRSVSWYQQTPGQGLQFLFEYFSETQRNKGNFPGRFSGRQFSNSRSEMNVSTLELGDSALYLCASSRQGNDQETQYFGPGTRLLVL.

The rearrangement uses TRBV18 and TRBJ1-5; possibly TRBD1 for D (6 bases). Per germline, CDR1 KGHSH and CDR2 LQKENI. V lost 3 bases and J 7 bases, leaving 10 bases between the germline ends. The CDR3 consists of 13 residues. The CDR3 sequence: CASSPQGRQPQHF. The DNA of the CDR3 is TGTGCCAGCTCACCGCAGGGGCGCCAGCCCCAGCATTTT.

This chain connects TRBV10-3 to TRBJ1-1, with 8 positions matching TRBD1. Trimming took 4 bases from V and 3 from J; bases not matched to a gene: 1. The CDR3 has 13 residues. Looked up from germline, CDR1 is ENHRY and CDR2 is SYGVKD. CDR3: CAISVTGDTEAFF. CDR3 nucleotides: TGTGCCATCAGTGTGACAGGGGACACTGAAGCTTTCTTT.

This sequence joins TRBV2 and TRBJ2-3; tentatively, D is TRBD2 (7 bases). The V gene's germline CDR1 is SNHLY and CDR2 FYNNEI. The CDR3 spans 17 residues. Trimming took 7 bases from V and 0 from J, leaving 20 bases between them. CDR3 in amino acids: CASTEMGRGASTDTQYF. The CDR3 DNA sequence: TGTGCCAGCACCGAGATGGGACGGGGGGCTAGCACAGATACGCAGTATTTT.

The CDR3 DNA follows: TGTGCCAGCAGTGTACAGGGGCCCACAGGGGGCTACACCTTC. Residues: CASSVQGPTGGYTF. V and J are TRBV2 and TRBJ1-2, with 7 bases lining up with TRBD1. In germline, CDR1 is SNHLY, CDR2 FYNNEI. With V trimmed by 4 bases and J by 8 bases, 10 bases remained unmatched. The CDR3 runs 14 residues.

This clone showed up just once. V and J are TRBV19 and TRBJ2-1, with TRBD2 matching over 12 bases. V shed 5 bases and J 6 bases; nucleotides not matched to a gene: 5. The CDR3 sequence is 15 residues long. Germline assignment: CDR1 LNHDA and CDR2 SQIVND (reference sequence). The CDR3 protein is CASSVLAGGFNEQFF. The CDR3 nucleotides are TGTGCCAGTAGTGTACTAGCGGGGGGCTTCAATGAGCAGTTCTTC. Full variable domain (remainder filled in from reference TRBV19 and TRBJ2-1): DGGITQSPKYLFRKEGQNVTLSCEQNLNHDAMYWYRQDPGQGLRLIYYSQIVNDFQKGDIAEGYSVSREKKESFPLTVTSAQKNPTAFYLCASSVLAGGFNEQFFGPGTRLTVL.

As regards this clone: Within the sample, other DNA sequences also encode this same CDR3. The rearrangement links TRBV2 to TRBJ1-4; tentative D call: TRBD1 (5 bases). This CDR3 spans 13 amino acids. Trimming removed 3 bases from V and 7 bases from J, with 9 bases in between. CDR1 SNHLY and CDR2 FYNNEI come from the germline V gene. CDR3 nucleotides: TGTGCCAGCAGTGACCAGGGTGGTGAAAAACTGTTTTTT. Translating it yields CASSDQGGEKLFF.

The rearrangement joins TRBV18 to TRBJ2-1; 7 bases are a match to TRBD1. Germline loops: CDR1 KGHSH, CDR2 LQKENI. This CDR3 region has 17 residues. V gave up 2 bases and J gave up 9 bases; unmatched junction bases: 16. The CDR3: CASSPLTGNAKGGEQFF. CDR3 nucleotide sequence: TGTGCCAGCTCACCATTGACAGGGAATGCGAAAGGTGGTGAGCAGTTCTTC.

V usage is TRBV29-1 and J usage is TRBJ1-4; possibly TRBD1 for D (6 bases). Germline V gives CDR1 SQVTM, CDR2 ANQGSEA. Trimming pared 6 bases from V and 7 bases from J, leaving 21 bases between. This CDR3 is built from 15 residues. CDR3 in DNA: TGCAGCGTCTTGGAGGGCGGGGGGCTAGGTGAAAAACTGTTTTTT. This translates into CSVLEGGGLGEKLFF.

The J gene is TRBJ2-7, the V gene TRBV9, with 12 bases lining up with TRBD2. Germline trimming cut 5 bases from V and 3 bases from J; bases unmatched to any gene: 9. CDR3 length equals 16 residues. Per germline, CDR1 SGDLS and CDR2 YYNGEE. DNA of the CDR3: TGTGCCAGCAGTGGACTAGCGGGGCCGGACCTCTACGAGCAGTACTTC. The encoded protein is CASSGLAGPDLYEQYF. Full variable domain (remainder filled in from reference TRBV9 and TRBJ2-7): DSGVTQTPKHLITATGQRVTLRCSPRSGDLSVYWYQQSLDQGLQFLIQYYNGEERAKGNILERFSAQQFPDLHSELNLSSLELGDSALYFCASSGLAGPDLYEQYFGPGTRLTVT.

This chain links TRBV5-5 with TRBJ1-1; D gene uncertain. CDR1 is SGHKS and CDR2 is YYEKEE in the germline V gene (reference sequence). CDR3 length equals 13 residues. The germline V and J ends were trimmed by 0 bases and 7 bases, with 10 bases remaining between them. The CDR3 region is CASSLAGAREAFF. As DNA, the CDR3 is TGTGCCAGCAGCTTGGCTGGAGCCCGTGAAGCTTTCTTT.

J is TRBJ2-3 and V is TRBV3-1 (or the pseudogene TRBV3-2), with no clear D. The CDR3 covers 13 residues. Trimming shortened V by 2 bases and J by 4 bases, and 7 bases separated the two germline ends. Germline lookup yields CDR1 LGHDT and CDR2 YNNKEL (reference sequence). DNA for the CDR3: TGTGCCAGCAGCCAAAATCGGGCAGATACGCAGTATTTT. It is translated as CASSQNRADTQYF.

The chain is built from TRBV5-4 and TRBJ2-3; 7 bases fit TRBD2. Germline lookup yields CDR1 SGHNT and CDR2 YYREEE (reference sequence). This CDR3 region has 16 residues. V lost 4 bases to trimming and J lost 1 base; unmatched junction nucleotides: 9. CDR3 sequence (DNA): TGTGCCAGCAGCCTGGGCGGGGGATGGGGCACAGATACGCAGTATTTT. It yields the protein CASSLGGGWGTDTQYF. The full variable domain, its missing parts supplied by reference TRBV5-4 and TRBJ2-3, is ETGVTQSPTHLIKTRGQQVTLRCSSQSGHNTVSWYQQALGQGPQFIFQYYREEENGRGNFPPRFSGLQFPNYSSELNVNALELDDSALYLCASSLGGGWGTDTQYFGPGTRLTVL.

The chain employs TRBV7-9 and TRBJ1-1, with D maybe TRBD1 (6 bases). CDR1 is SEHNR and CDR2 is FQNEAQ in the germline V gene (reference sequence). This CDR3 region has 14 residues. V lost 0 bases to trimming and J lost 6 bases, with 11 bases between them. The CDR3 nucleotides read TGTGCCAGCAGCTTAGCTTGGGGGCTCTCTGAAGCTTTCTTT. It specifies CASSLAWGLSEAFF.

The rearrangement uses TRBV11-2 and TRBJ1-2, with 7 nucleotides matching TRBD1. Germline CDR1 is SGHAT and CDR2 is FQNNGV. With 6 bases clipped from V and 4 bases from J, the junction kept 2 bases outside the gene matches. This CDR3 is built from 12 residues. In DNA form, the CDR3 reads TGTGCCAGCAGGCACAGGGGCTATGGCTACACCTTC. Translating it yields CASRHRGYGYTF.

The CDR3 sequence: CASRQLNQPQHF. DNA for the CDR3: TGTGCCAGCAGACAGCTCAATCAGCCCCAGCATTTT. The chain couples TRBV12-3 or TRBV12-4 to TRBJ1-5; D not certain. The CDR3 is made up of 12 amino acids. V gave up 6 bases and J gave up 3 bases, with 6 bases separating them.

With respect to this clone: The identical CDR3 is also encoded by other nucleotide sequences in the sample. The chain recombines TRBV5-4 with TRBJ1-1; D unresolved. CDR3 length: 14 residues. Germline V gene data show CDR1 as SGHNT and CDR2 as YYREEE (reference sequence). V was clipped by 0 bases and J by 1 base, with 7 bases between them. DNA for the CDR3: TGTGCCAGCAGCTTGGGCGGGAGGAACACTGAAGCTTTCTTT. Residues: CASSLGGRNTEAFF.

This rearrangement joins TRBV14 to TRBJ1-2, with D possibly TRBD1 on 6 matching bases. V dropped 3 bases and J dropped 5 bases, with 13 bases sitting between them. Germline assignment: CDR1 SGHDN and CDR2 FVKESK. There are 14 residues in the CDR3. As DNA, the CDR3 is TGTGCCAGCAGCCAGGGACACGGTCTGTATGGCTACACCTTC. Amino acid sequence: CASSQGHGLYGYTF.

The chain combines TRBV6-1 with TRBJ1-1; D uncertain. Germline V gene sequence: CDR1 MNHNS, CDR2 SASEGT. CDR3 length equals 13 residues. V gave up 2 bases and J gave up 6 bases, with 10 bases separating them. CDR3 sequence: CASSESGQAEAFF. The CDR3 DNA reads as TGTGCCAGCAGTGAATCTGGGCAGGCTGAAGCTTTCTTT.

The CDR3 DNA follows: TGTGCCAGCAGCCTTACTAGCGGGGGCTTCAATGAGCAGTTCTTC. Translated, it gives CASSLTSGGFNEQFF. The chain has TRBV4-2 and TRBJ2-1, with TRBD2 matching over 11 bases. This CDR3 spans 15 amino acids. Germline V gives CDR1 LGHNA, CDR2 YNFKEQ. V lost 4 bases and J lost 6; bases outside the gene matches: 5.

The chain carries TRBV29-1 and TRBJ2-7; TRBD1 agrees at 10 bases. V was clipped by 1 base and J by 1 base; unmatched bases: 1. Germline loops: CDR1 SQVTM, CDR2 ANQGSEA. The CDR3 has 14 residues. As DNA, the CDR3 is TGCAGCGTTGAAGCGGGACAGGGGTCCTACGAGCAGTACTTC. Amino acids: CSVEAGQGSYEQYF.

The V gene is TRBV5-8, the J gene TRBJ1-2; 11 bases align to TRBD1. The CDR3 has 18 amino acids. V was clipped by 7 bases and J by 4 bases; unmatched bases: 18. Per germline, CDR1 SGHTS and CDR2 YDEGEE. The CDR3 protein is CASQKPGQGDPDSYGYTF. CDR3 in DNA: TGTGCCAGCCAGAAACCGGGACAGGGGGACCCTGACAGCTATGGCTACACCTTC.

The J gene is TRBJ1-1, the V gene TRBV7-2, with unresolved D. The V end lost 5 bases, the J end lost 1 base, and 8 bases lay between the germline ends. This CDR3 has 13 residues. The germline V gene has CDR1 SGHTA and CDR2 FQGNSA. Here the CDR3 reads CASSMQRNTEAFF. Here the CDR3 DNA reads TGTGCCAGCAGCATGCAGCGGAACACTGAAGCTTTCTTT.

The CDR3 bases are TGTGCCATCAAAGTTAGTGGGGCCAACGTCCTGACTTTC. Its translation: CAIKVSGANVLTF. This chain links TRBV10-3 with TRBJ2-6; no firm D call. CDR1 and CDR2 from the germline V gene are ENHRY and SYGVKD. CDR3 length: 13 amino acids. The V gene lost 7 bases and the J gene lost 3 bases, with 7 bases spanning the gap.